Shown below are 30 T cell receptor beta chains from a single sample sequenced in a study of T cell responses to AZD1222 COVID-19 vaccine. Sequencing used immunoSEQ multiplex PCR; TCRdb keeps in-frame clones, though not all of them. Of fewer than 150,000 clones in the sample, roughly 91% were seen once. Here the sequenced sample was peripheral blood, taken on day 0 of AZD1222 vaccination. Receptors were obtained from an adult in good health.

This rearrangement joins TRBV29-1 to TRBJ1-6; D is possibly TRBD1 (5 bases). Germline V lookup: CDR1 SQVTM, CDR2 ANQGSEA. The CDR3 length is 14 residues. Between the trimmed V and J ends, which lost 1 base and 7 bases, there was a span of 11 bases. The CDR3 sequence: CSVEGGAPNSPLHF. The CDR3 nucleotides read TGCAGCGTTGAAGGCGGGGCGCCAAATTCACCCCTCCACTTT.

This chain links TRBV3-1 (or the pseudogene TRBV3-2) with TRBJ1-3, with unresolved D. The CDR3 loop spans 17 amino acids. Between the trimmed V and J ends, which lost 1 base and 1 base, there was a span of 14 bases. Germline values: CDR1 LGHDT, CDR2 YNNKEL (reference sequence). The CDR3 loop is CASSQGQEGRSGNTIYF. CDR3 DNA: TGTGCCAGCAGCCAAGGTCAAGAAGGAAGGTCTGGAAACACCATATATTTT.

The V gene is TRBV29-1, the J gene TRBJ2-1, with 13 bases that match TRBD2. The length of the CDR3 is 14 residues. The V gene's germline CDR1 is SQVTM and CDR2 ANQGSEA. Trimming cost V 7 bases and J 6 bases; bases outside gene matches: 6. CDR3 in DNA: TGCAGCGCCCGGACTAGCGGGAGAGGCAATGAGCAGTTCTTC. Protein product: CSARTSGRGNEQFF.

The J gene is TRBJ2-3, the V gene TRBV20-1; perhaps TRBD2 as D (5 bases). Germline CDR1 reads DFQATT; CDR2 reads SNEGSKA (reference sequence). The CDR3 covers 16 residues. The V and J ends lost 3 bases and 2 bases respectively, with 18 bases between them. In DNA, the CDR3 is TGCAGTGCTAGTGGGCGCGGCGGGTCGGTCACAGATACGCAGTATTTT. It yields the protein CSASGRGGSVTDTQYF.

This chain uses TRBV18 with TRBJ2-4; perhaps TRBD2 as D (5 bases). Trimming stripped 8 bases from V and 9 bases from J, with 14 bases between. The CDR3 extends over 12 amino acids. Looked up from germline, CDR1 is KGHSH and CDR2 is LQKENI. The CDR3 DNA is TGTGCCAGCGCCATACCCCGGGGCATTCAGTACTTC. Translation gives CASAIPRGIQYF. The variable domain in full, completed from reference TRBV18 and TRBJ2-4, reads NAGVMQNPRHLVRRRGQEARLRCSPMKGHSHVYWYRQLPEEGLKFMVYLQKENIIDESGMPKERFSAEFPKEGPSILRIQQVVRGDSAAYFCASAIPRGIQYFGAGTRLSVL.

This clone was seen a handful of times. This chain connects TRBV2 to TRBJ1-4; D not certain. V was pared by 6 bases and J by 0 bases, with 11 bases between. From germline, CDR1 is SNHLY and CDR2 FYNNEI. The CDR3 extends over 15 amino acids. In nucleotides, the CDR3 is TGTGCCAGCAGCCCGGAGAGTGCAACTAATGAAAAACTGTTTTTT. This gives the protein CASSPESATNEKLFF. The full variable domain, with the rest looked up from reference TRBV2 and TRBJ1-4, is EPEVTQTPSHQVTQMGQEVILRCVPISNHLYFYWYRQILGQKVEFLVSFYNNEISEKSEIFDDQFSVERPDGSNFTLKIRSTKLEDSAMYFCASSPESATNEKLFFGSGTQLSVL.

The V call is TRBV6-6, the J call TRBJ2-2; 10 positions agree with TRBD2. The CDR3 has 15 residues. CDR1 is MNHNY and CDR2 is SVGAGI in the germline V gene (reference sequence). The junction had 7 bases not matched to a gene; V was cut back by 6 bases and J by 6 bases. The DNA for the CDR3 is TGTGCCAGCAGCCCACTAGCGGGAAAGGCCGGGGAGCTGTTTTTT. It codes for CASSPLAGKAGELFF.

The rearrangement links TRBV4-2 to TRBJ1-2; D may be TRBD1 (5 bases). The CDR3 sequence is 14 residues long. Trimming took off 5 bases at V and 2 bases at J, with 12 bases between the two ends. Germline V lookup: CDR1 LGHNA, CDR2 YNFKEQ. CDR3 amino acids: CASSGALRNYGYTF. The CDR3 coding sequence is TGTGCCAGCAGCGGGGCCTTAAGGAACTATGGCTACACCTTC.

V is TRBV13 and J is TRBJ2-2, with a possible D match to TRBD1 (6 bases). The germline V gene encodes CDR1 PRHDT and CDR2 FYEKMQ (reference sequence). Trimming stripped 8 bases from V and 2 bases from J, with 9 bases between. The CDR3 has 13 residues. Here the CDR3 DNA reads TGTGCCAGCGGACAGCACAACACCGGGGAGCTGTTTTTT. This translates into CASGQHNTGELFF.

The CDR3 is CASRPELAGDYNEQFF. For the CDR3, the DNA is TGTGCCAGCAGACCAGAACTAGCGGGCGACTACAATGAGCAGTTCTTC. The chain joins TRBV9 to TRBJ2-1; the match to TRBD2 covers 9 bases. Trimming at V came to 5 bases and at J to 3 bases, leaving 9 bases not matched to a gene. Per the germline V gene, CDR1 is SGDLS and CDR2 is YYNGEE. The CDR3 totals 16 residues.

The rearrangement uses TRBV2 and TRBJ2-3; 7 bases align to TRBD1. The germline V gene has CDR1 SNHLY and CDR2 FYNNEI. The CDR3 contains 13 residues. The ends lost 3 bases at V and 5 bases at J; junction bases unmatched: 2. CDR3 protein: CASSDQGVDTQYF. The CDR3 DNA follows: TGTGCCAGCAGTGATCAGGGGGTAGATACGCAGTATTTT.

This chain connects TRBV29-1 to TRBJ1-5; no reliable D call. V was shortened by 2 bases and J by 3 bases, with 8 bases between the two germline ends. The CDR3 extends over 13 amino acids. Germline loops: CDR1 SQVTM, CDR2 ANQGSEA. CDR3 protein: CSVEPGLNQPQHF. DNA for the CDR3: TGCAGCGTTGAACCCGGGCTCAATCAGCCCCAGCATTTT.

This clone has more than one count but fewer than ten. The chain is built from TRBV2 and TRBJ1-1, with D perhaps TRBD1 (5 bases). This CDR3 spans 15 amino acids. Germline loops: CDR1 SNHLY, CDR2 FYNNEI. V shed 4 bases and J shed 5 bases, with 17 bases lying between them. Written as DNA, the CDR3 is TGTGCCAGCAGTGGCTTAGGGACGAAAGAAACTGAAGCTTTCTTT. The encoded protein is CASSGLGTKETEAFF.

The chain employs TRBV11-2 and TRBJ2-1; 12 positions match TRBD2. Germline CDR1 reads SGHAT; CDR2 reads FQNNGV. The V and J ends lost 6 bases and 7 bases, in that order; junction bases with no gene match: 10. The CDR3 loop spans 16 amino acids. This CDR3 is CASRLRASGRENEQFF. The DNA of the CDR3 is TGTGCCAGCAGGTTAAGGGCTAGCGGGAGGGAGAATGAGCAGTTCTTC.

The CDR3 is CASTPTLEASGFRFF. CDR3 DNA: TGTGCCAGCACTCCAACCCTTGAGGCTAGCGGGTTCCGGTTCTTC. This rearrangement joins TRBV6-5 to TRBJ2-1; 8 bases line up with TRBD2. CDR1 is MNHEY and CDR2 is SVGAGI in the germline V gene. J gave up 15 bases and V 7 bases, and 20 bases lay outside the gene matches. This CDR3 has 15 residues.

V and J are TRBV7-2 and TRBJ2-7; no clear D gene. There are 12 residues in the CDR3. V lost 4 bases and J 1 base, leaving 5 bases between the germline ends. Per the germline V gene, CDR1 is SGHTA and CDR2 is FQGNSA. The chain's CDR3 is CASSSLSYEQYF. CDR3 nucleotide sequence: TGTGCCAGCAGCTCTCTTTCCTACGAGCAGTACTTC.

The CDR3 coding sequence is TGTGCCACCAGCAGAGATAGAGGGCGGGGCACAGATACGCAGTATTTT. Encoded protein: CATSRDRGRGTDTQYF. The rearrangement uses TRBV15 and TRBJ2-3; D is possibly TRBD2 (5 bases). CDR1 is LNHNV, CDR2 YYDKDF, per germline (reference sequence). V was clipped by 0 bases and J by 1 base, with 11 bases between them. This CDR3 is 16 amino acids long.

The chain couples TRBV20-1 to TRBJ1-1, with TRBD1 matching 8 bases. Germline lookup yields CDR1 DFQATT and CDR2 SNEGSKA (reference sequence). The V and J ends lost 3 bases and 4 bases, in that order; junction bases with no gene match: 4. CDR3 size: 13 residues. This CDR3 reads CSASQGARTEAFF. The CDR3 DNA reads as TGCAGTGCTAGTCAGGGGGCGCGCACTGAAGCTTTCTTT.

This clone has just one count. This chain joins TRBV5-4 and TRBJ2-7, with TRBD2 matching 10 bases. CDR1 and CDR2 from the germline V gene are SGHNT and YYREEE (reference sequence). CDR3 length: 14 residues. The V segment lost 2 bases and the J segment 3 bases; nucleotides outside the gene matches: 2. DNA for the CDR3: TGTGCCAGCAGCTTTAGCGGGAGGCTCTACGAGCAGTACTTC. Amino acid sequence: CASSFSGRLYEQYF. Complete variable domain (other parts from reference TRBV5-4 and TRBJ2-7): ETGVTQSPTHLIKTRGQQVTLRCSSQSGHNTVSWYQQALGQGPQFIFQYYREEENGRGNFPPRFSGLQFPNYSSELNVNALELDDSALYLCASSFSGRLYEQYFGPGTRLTVT.

J is TRBJ2-7 and V is TRBV5-1; TRBD1 agrees at 9 bases. V lost 0 bases, J lost 0 bases, and 4 bases stayed unmatched. CDR1 SGHRS and CDR2 YFSETQ come from the germline V gene. This CDR3 spans 16 amino acids. For the CDR3, the DNA is TGCGCCAGCAGCTTGGGGGGACAGGGTCCCTCCTACGAGCAGTACTTC. It yields the protein CASSLGGQGPSYEQYF. Drawing the rest from reference TRBV5-1 and TRBJ2-7, the complete variable domain is KAGVTQTPRYLIKTRGQQVTLSCSPISGHRSVSWYQQTPGQGLQFLFEYFSETQRNKGNFPGRFSGRQFSNSRSEMNVSTLELGDSALYLCASSLGGQGPSYEQYFGPGTRLTVT.

The gene calls are TRBV18 and TRBJ1-1; D gene uncertain. Trimming took 3 bases from V and 3 from J, leaving 8 bases between them. Germline assignment: CDR1 KGHSH and CDR2 LQKENI. This CDR3 has 13 residues. This CDR3 is CASSPGSDTEAFF. The CDR3 coding sequence is TGTGCCAGCTCACCGGGGAGCGACACTGAAGCTTTCTTT.

The chain has TRBV14 and TRBJ1-4, with D unresolved. CDR1 is SGHDN and CDR2 is FVKESK in the germline V gene. This CDR3 contains 12 residues. Trimming left V 3 bases short and J 11 bases short, with 10 bases between. The CDR3 coding sequence is TGTGCCAGCAGCCAGTGGACGGGGAAACTGTTTTTT. Its translation: CASSQWTGKLFF.

The chain links TRBV5-4 to TRBJ1-2; no clear D gene. The V gene's germline CDR1 is SGHNT and CDR2 YYREEE (reference sequence). V shed 0 bases and J shed 2 bases, with 8 bases lying between them. This CDR3 spans 14 amino acids. The CDR3 protein is CASSLGRENYGYTF. CDR3 nucleotides: TGTGCCAGCAGCTTGGGCAGAGAGAACTATGGCTACACCTTC.

The CDR3 here is CAWPGKGTVNTEAFF. The CDR3 DNA sequence: TGTGCCTGGCCGGGAAAAGGGACAGTGAACACTGAAGCTTTCTTT. The chain recombines TRBV30 with TRBJ1-1; 7 nucleotides align to TRBD1. The ends lost 5 bases at V and 0 bases at J; junction bases unmatched: 9. The CDR3 spans 15 residues. Germline loops: CDR1 GTSNPN, CDR2 SVGIG (reference sequence). The entire variable domain, with the rest obtained from reference TRBV30 and TRBJ1-1, is as follows: SQTIHQWPATLVQPVGSPLSLECTVEGTSNPNLYWYRQAAGRGLQLLFYSVGIGQISSEVPQNLSASRPQDRQFILSSKKLLLSDSGFYLCAWPGKGTVNTEAFFGQGTRLTVV.

V and J are TRBV12-3 or TRBV12-4 and TRBJ2-1; possible D gene TRBD2, 5 bases. The CDR3 runs to 12 residues. The ends were cut back, 3 bases at V and 7 bases at J, with 7 bases in the middle. CDR3 in DNA: TGTGCCAGCAGTTTCTCGGGAAATGAGCAGTTCTTC. This sequence encodes CASSFSGNEQFF.

The rearrangement joins TRBV7-2 to TRBJ2-7; the D is unclear. V was clipped by 0 bases and J by 4 bases, with 7 bases between them. This CDR3 has 13 residues. Germline V gene data show CDR1 as SGHTA and CDR2 as FQGNSA. The CDR3 nucleotides read TGTGCCAGCAGCTTAGCTCTCGGTTACGAGCAGTACTTC. Its protein is CASSLALGYEQYF.

The V and J genes are TRBV4-1 and TRBJ2-6; D might be TRBD1 (6 bases). The V gene's germline CDR1 is MGHRA and CDR2 YSYEKL. V was trimmed by 5 bases and J by 1 base, leaving 21 bases between them. This CDR3 comprises 19 residues. Here the CDR3 reads CASSGQTMGMSSGANVLTF. CDR3 nucleotide sequence: TGCGCCAGCAGCGGACAGACAATGGGTATGTCTTCTGGGGCCAACGTCCTGACTTTC.

The rearrangement uses TRBV5-4 and TRBJ2-5; TRBD2 matches 13 bases. V gave up 4 bases and J gave up 5 bases; unmatched junction bases: 8. CDR1 and CDR2 (germline): SGHNT, YYREEE (reference sequence). The CDR3 is 16 residues long. The CDR3 loop is CASSPKLAGGVETQYF. As DNA, the CDR3 is TGTGCCAGCAGCCCGAAACTAGCGGGAGGGGTGGAGACCCAGTACTTC.

This clone was seen a few times. The rearrangement links TRBV4-3 to TRBJ2-7; maybe TRBD1 (6 bases). There are 16 residues in the CDR3. CDR1 is LGHNA, CDR2 YSLEER, per germline. V was shortened by 0 bases and J by 3 bases, with 15 bases between the two germline ends. The CDR3 DNA reads as TGCGCCAGCAGCCAAGATGGGACACCGAACGGCTACGAGCAGTACTTC. Translating it yields CASSQDGTPNGYEQYF.

The chain links TRBV5-1 to TRBJ2-7; D perhaps matches TRBD2 (6 bases). The CDR3 runs to 12 residues. Germline V gives CDR1 SGHRS, CDR2 YFSETQ. V lost 5 bases to trimming and J lost 1 base, with 7 bases between them. This chain's CDR3 is CASRAGSYEQYF. CDR3 DNA: TGCGCCAGCAGGGCGGGATCCTACGAGCAGTACTTC.